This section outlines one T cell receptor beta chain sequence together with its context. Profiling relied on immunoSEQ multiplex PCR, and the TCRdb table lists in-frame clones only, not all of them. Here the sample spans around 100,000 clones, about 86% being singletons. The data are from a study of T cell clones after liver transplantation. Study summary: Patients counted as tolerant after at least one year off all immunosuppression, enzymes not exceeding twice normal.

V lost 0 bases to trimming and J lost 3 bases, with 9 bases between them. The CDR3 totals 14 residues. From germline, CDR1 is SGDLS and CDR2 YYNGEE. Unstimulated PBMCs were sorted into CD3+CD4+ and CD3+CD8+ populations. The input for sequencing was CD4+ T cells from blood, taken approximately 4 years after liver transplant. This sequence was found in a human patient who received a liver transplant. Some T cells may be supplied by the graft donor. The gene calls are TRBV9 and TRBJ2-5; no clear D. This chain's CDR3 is CASSVEGSKETQYF. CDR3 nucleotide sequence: TGTGCCAGCAGCGTAGAGGGCAGTAAAGAGACCCAGTACTTC.